A single sample gave rise to the 28 T cell receptor beta chains below, sequenced in a study of blood T cell repertoires in COVID-19 (dated by TCRdb to about 2020). Receptor amplification or capture employed the immunoSEQ multiplex PCR assay. TCRdb's version of the immuneACCESS table is confined to in-frame rearrangements and falls short of the full clone set. An unresolved V gene accounts for under half of the shortfall where checked; the remainder is of unknown origin. The sample has some 100,000 clones on record, over 65% of them singletons. Of the sample, over 15% is held by the ten largest clones. The material sequenced was peripheral blood. All receptors derive from a woman aged 55-70 years with acute or convalescent COVID-19.

This sequence joins TRBV2 and TRBJ2-2; 8 positions match TRBD2. V gave up 3 bases and J gave up 6 bases; unmatched junction bases: 6. From germline, CDR1 is SNHLY and CDR2 FYNNEI. The CDR3 has 15 amino acids. CDR3 bases: TGTGCCAGCAGTGATTCGGGGGGGCCCCCCGGGGAGCTGTTTTTT. Translation: CASSDSGGPPGELFF. The variable domain in full, completed from reference TRBV2 and TRBJ2-2, reads EPEVTQTPSHQVTQMGQEVILRCVPISNHLYFYWYRQILGQKVEFLVSFYNNEISEKSEIFDDQFSVERPDGSNFTLKIRSTKLEDSAMYFCASSDSGGPPGELFFGEGSRLTVL.

This chain links TRBV11-2 with TRBJ1-2, with a tentative D call TRBD1 (5 bases). Germline V gene lookup returns CDR1 SGHAT and CDR2 FQNNGV. The CDR3 length is 13 residues. V dropped 1 base and J dropped 4 bases, with 7 bases sitting between them. The CDR3 here is CASSLVQAYGYTF. The CDR3 nucleotides are TGTGCCAGCAGCTTAGTACAGGCCTATGGCTACACCTTC.

The CDR3 DNA sequence: TGTGCCAGCAGCTCACTAGGCAGTGTCGGCTACGAGCAGTACTTC. As protein: CASSSLGSVGYEQYF. This sequence joins TRBV7-8 and TRBJ2-7; tentative D call: TRBD2 (5 bases). Trimming took 4 bases from V and 3 from J, leaving 16 bases between them. Germline V gene sequence: CDR1 SGHVS, CDR2 FQNEAQ. The CDR3 consists of 15 residues.

V and J are TRBV7-9 and TRBJ2-3; 8 positions agree with TRBD2. The CDR3 has 14 amino acids. CDR1 and CDR2 from the germline V gene are SEHNR and FQNEAQ (reference sequence). J lost 6 bases, V lost 6 bases, and 8 bases had no gene match. CDR3 DNA sequence: TGTGCCAGCAGGGCATCGGGAGGGGTCGATACGCAGTATTTT. As protein: CASRASGGVDTQYF.

This chain connects TRBV18 to TRBJ2-7, with TRBD1 identical over 7 bases. V shed 6 bases and J 6 bases; nucleotides not matched to a gene: 14. The CDR3 is 15 residues long. Looked up from germline, CDR1 is KGHSH and CDR2 is LQKENI. The CDR3 region has the DNA TGTGCCAGCTCTCTCGAGGGGCGGTCAGGGGGCGAGCAGTACTTC. As protein: CASSLEGRSGGEQYF. Full variable domain (missing parts from reference TRBV18 and TRBJ2-7): NAGVMQNPRHLVRRRGQEARLRCSPMKGHSHVYWYRQLPEEGLKFMVYLQKENIIDESGMPKERFSAEFPKEGPSILRIQQVVRGDSAAYFCASSLEGRSGGEQYFGPGTRLTVT.

The genes are TRBV7-9 and TRBJ1-4; D is possibly TRBD1 (6 bases). Between the trimmed V and J ends, which lost 7 bases and 6 bases, there was a span of 12 bases. This CDR3 comprises 13 residues. CDR1 is SEHNR and CDR2 is FQNEAQ in the germline V gene (reference sequence). CDR3 region: CASTGAKDEKLFF. The CDR3 region has the DNA TGTGCCAGCACAGGGGCGAAGGATGAAAAACTGTTTTTT.

This chain joins TRBV7-9 and TRBJ1-5; 11 bases are a match to TRBD1. Germline CDR1 reads SEHNR; CDR2 reads FQNEAQ (reference sequence). The CDR3 loop spans 14 amino acids. V lost 3 bases to trimming and J lost 8 bases; unmatched junction nucleotides: 3. The CDR3 DNA sequence: TGTGCCAGCAGCTTTGGGACAGGGGGTGAGCCCCAGCATTTT. This sequence encodes CASSFGTGGEPQHF.

V gene TRBV4-3 combines with J gene TRBJ2-2, with D unresolved. Germline CDR1 LGHNA, CDR2 YSLEER. The CDR3 covers 14 residues. Trimming removed 4 bases at V and 6 bases at J, with 12 bases between. CDR3 bases: TGCGCCAGCAGCCGGAGTTCCCAGTCCGGGGAGCTGTTTTTT. Amino acid sequence: CASSRSSQSGELFF.

This clone was found once. The identical CDR3 is also encoded by other nucleotide sequences in the sample. The chain is built from TRBV10-3 and TRBJ2-5, with D perhaps matching TRBD1 (5 bases). This CDR3 contains 13 residues. Germline CDR1 is ENHRY and CDR2 is SYGVKD. The V end lost 5 bases, the J end lost 5 bases, and 12 bases lay between the germline ends. CDR3 sequence reads: CAISKDSGETQYF. The CDR3 DNA is TGTGCCATCAGTAAAGACAGTGGGGAGACCCAGTACTTC.

J is TRBJ2-2 and V is TRBV9; D is perhaps TRBD2 (6 bases). The CDR3 is made up of 15 amino acids. V dropped 0 bases and J dropped 7 bases, with 13 bases sitting between them. CDR1 is SGDLS and CDR2 is YYNGEE in the germline V gene. The CDR3 reads CASSVGVGGVGELFF. CDR3 nucleotides: TGTGCCAGCAGCGTAGGGGTCGGGGGTGTCGGGGAGCTGTTTTTT.

The chain couples TRBV18 to TRBJ1-1, with D perhaps matching TRBD1 (6 bases). Between the trimmed V and J ends, which lost 3 bases and 0 bases, there was a span of 14 bases. Germline values: CDR1 KGHSH, CDR2 LQKENI. This CDR3 comprises 16 residues. The CDR3 DNA sequence: TGTGCCAGCTCACCCGGGGGGCGGGCGGTGAACACTGAAGCTTTCTTT. Translated, it gives CASSPGGRAVNTEAFF.

The rearrangement links TRBV2 to TRBJ1-6; D unclear. The germline V and J ends were trimmed by 7 bases and 15 bases, with 7 bases remaining between them. CDR3 length: 9 residues. Germline values: CDR1 SNHLY, CDR2 FYNNEI. In DNA form, the CDR3 reads TGTGCCAGCAAGGAGGGCCTCCACTTT. Encoded protein: CASKEGLHF.

This clone showed up just a few times. The gene calls are TRBV7-9 and TRBJ1-1; D is uncertain. The V and J ends lost 6 bases and 2 bases respectively, with 13 bases between them. Germline lookup yields CDR1 SEHNR and CDR2 FQNEAQ (reference sequence). This CDR3 has 14 residues. CDR3 loop: CASSRDTVNTEAFF. CDR3 coding DNA: TGTGCCAGCAGTAGAGACACCGTTAACACTGAAGCTTTCTTT.

This rearrangement joins TRBV15 to TRBJ2-7, with D possibly matching TRBD1 (6 bases). From germline, CDR1 is LNHNV and CDR2 YYDKDF (reference sequence). V was cut by 3 bases and J by 6 bases, with 15 bases left in between. CDR3 length: 14 residues. CDR3 DNA: TGTGCCACCAGCAGGGATACAGGGTCCGTCGAGCAGTACTTC. It translates to CATSRDTGSVEQYF.

The chain combines TRBV19 with TRBJ1-1; no definite D call. Germline V lookup: CDR1 LNHDA, CDR2 SQIVND (reference sequence). The CDR3 covers 16 residues. The V end lost 2 bases, the J end lost 5 bases, and 18 bases lay between the germline ends. CDR3 protein: CASSILAAIGNTEAFF. The CDR3, as DNA: TGTGCCAGTAGTATACTAGCGGCCATTGGAAATACTGAAGCTTTCTTT.

The chain joins TRBV6-1 to TRBJ2-7; D unresolved. The germline V and J ends were trimmed by 2 bases and 2 bases, with 16 bases remaining between them. CDR1 and CDR2 (germline): MNHNS, SASEGT. CDR3 length equals 16 residues. CDR3 in DNA: TGTGCCAGCAGTGAAAACCCTAGGCCCCCGCCCTACGAGCAGTACTTC. Its translation is CASSENPRPPPYEQYF.

The gene calls are TRBV30 and TRBJ2-3; 10 bases match TRBD2. The CDR3 totals 13 residues. J lost 9 bases, V lost 4 bases, and 7 bases had no gene match. Germline V gene sequence: CDR1 GTSNPN, CDR2 SVGIG (reference sequence). This CDR3 reads CAWTGAGGRTQYF. Here the CDR3 DNA reads TGTGCCTGGACTGGAGCGGGGGGGCGGACGCAGTATTTT.

V and J are TRBV15 and TRBJ2-7, with D perhaps TRBD2 (6 bases). This CDR3 region has 15 residues. V was pared by 2 bases and J by 4 bases, with 15 bases between. Germline V gene data show CDR1 as LNHNV and CDR2 as YYDKDF (reference sequence). The CDR3 protein is CATSRMRGKGYEQYF. The CDR3 DNA follows: TGTGCCACCAGCAGAATGCGGGGTAAAGGTTACGAGCAGTACTTC.

The V gene is TRBV20-1, the J gene TRBJ2-1, with D perhaps TRBD2 (5 bases). The germline gives CDR1 DFQATT, CDR2 SNEGSKA (reference sequence). V shed 2 bases and J shed 6 bases, with 5 bases lying between them. The CDR3 covers 11 residues. The CDR3 DNA is TGCAGTGCTAGACGGGGCAATGAGCAGTTCTTC. As protein: CSARRGNEQFF.

With respect to this clone: At one end the junction does not follow the germline gene, possibly because of a read error. J is TRBJ2-4 and V is TRBV7-7, with 8 bases identical to TRBD2. The germline V gene encodes CDR1 SSHAT and CDR2 FNYEAQ (reference sequence). CDR3 length equals 13 residues. In nucleotides, the CDR3 is TGTGCTAGCAGCCAGGGACTAGATGGCATTCAGTACTTC. Amino acids: CASSQGLDGIQYF.

This clone turned up a few times. The rearrangement uses TRBV5-1 and TRBJ2-5; 8 bases agree with TRBD1. From germline, CDR1 is SGHRS and CDR2 YFSETQ. Unmatched junction bases numbered 6, after V lost 0 bases and J lost 5 bases. CDR3 length: 15 residues. Written as DNA, the CDR3 is TGCGCCAGCAGCTTGGGCAGGGGGCTGGTGGAGACCCAGTACTTC. Its translation: CASSLGRGLVETQYF.

The chain carries TRBV10-1 and TRBJ2-1; 10 positions agree with TRBD1. The CDR3 is made up of 13 amino acids. The germline V gene has CDR1 WNHNN and CDR2 SYGVQD (reference sequence). V gave up 8 bases and J gave up 8 bases; unmatched junction bases: 6. The CDR3, as DNA: TGCGCCAGCGCCCGGGACAGGGGCGATGAGCAGTTCTTC. Its translation: CASARDRGDEQFF.

V usage is TRBV30 and J usage is TRBJ2-1; D call uncertain. Germline CDR1 and CDR2: GTSNPN and SVGIG (reference sequence). The V end was cut by 5 bases, the J end by 0 bases, with 11 bases between. The CDR3 extends over 14 amino acids. CDR3 DNA: TGTGCCTGGGGAGCCCGTGTCTCCTACAATGAGCAGTTCTTC. Amino acids: CAWGARVSYNEQFF.

V usage is TRBV13 and J usage is TRBJ1-6; TRBD1 aligns across 10 bases. Germline V gene lookup returns CDR1 PRHDT and CDR2 FYEKMQ (reference sequence). With 3 bases clipped from V and 10 bases from J, the junction kept 6 bases outside the gene matches. The CDR3 has 15 residues. CDR3 DNA: TGTGCCAGCAGCTTCCCGGGACAGGGGAACTCACCCCTCCACTTT. Residues: CASSFPGQGNSPLHF.

J is TRBJ1-6 and V is TRBV2; no definite D call. The CDR3 is 13 amino acids. The V end was cut by 3 bases, the J end by 13 bases, with 13 bases between. The germline V gene has CDR1 SNHLY and CDR2 FYNNEI. This chain's CDR3 is CASSELPGGPLHF. The DNA for the CDR3 is TGTGCCAGCAGTGAGTTACCGGGAGGCCCCCTCCACTTT.

The J gene is TRBJ1-4, the V gene TRBV5-4; D remains unclear. V lost 0 bases, J lost 7 bases, and 7 bases lay in between. The CDR3 spans 13 residues. Looked up from germline, CDR1 is SGHNT and CDR2 is YYREEE (reference sequence). The CDR3 loop reads CASSLGRAEKLFF. CDR3 coding DNA: TGTGCCAGCAGCTTGGGGAGGGCTGAAAAACTGTTTTTT.

This chain joins TRBV28 and TRBJ2-3; D gene unclear. In germline, CDR1 is MDHEN, CDR2 SYDVKM. The CDR3 consists of 14 residues. V lost 5 bases to trimming and J lost 0 bases, with 9 bases between them. For the CDR3, the DNA is TGTGCCAGCAGTCAGGCCACTAGCACAGATACGCAGTATTTT. Amino acids: CASSQATSTDTQYF.

This clone was counted only a few times. This chain uses TRBV24-1 with TRBJ2-7, with 8 bases aligning to TRBD2. The germline gives CDR1 KGHDR, CDR2 SFDVKD. V gave up 4 bases and J gave up 2 bases; unmatched junction bases: 6. This CDR3 comprises 15 residues. The CDR3 loop is CATSDPGGSAYEQYF. The CDR3 coding sequence is TGTGCCACCAGTGACCCGGGGGGGAGCGCCTACGAGCAGTACTTC.